This is a list of T cell receptor beta chains from one sample in a study of technical replicates of blood from a few donors. TCRdb keeps only in-frame clones here, not all; method: immunoSEQ multiplex PCR. Seen here are just over 95,000 clones, 90% to 96% observed once, and the top ten hold approximately 0.21%. Sequencing was carried out using T cells isolated from PBMCs. The receptor set was obtained from a human donor in good health. Each CDR3 is given with its conserved first and last residue. Each record gives: J gene, clone size, V gene, D gene, CDR3 protein, CDR3 DNA. A D gene is named only where the DNA matches it firmly. Part of the rows lack a size; the others show once, few, many or a class for expanded clones.

>TRBJ1-1|NA|TRBV29-1|TRBD1
CSVDLATGGAGLDTEAFF
TGCAGCGTTGACTTAGCGACAGGGGGCGCCGGATTGGATACTGAAGCTTTCTTT
>TRBJ2-5|NA|TRBV7-7|NA
CASSLLQETQYF
TGTGCCAGCAGCTTACTCCAAGAGACCCAGTACTTC
>TRBJ1-4|NA|TRBV7-9|NA
CASTLGAATNEKLFF
TGTGCCAGCACTCTAGGGGCGGCAACTAATGAAAAACTGTTTTTT
>TRBJ2-4|NA|TRBV28|NA
CASSATSWLRDIQYF
TGTGCCAGCAGCGCTACTAGCTGGTTAAGGGACATTCAGTACTTC
>TRBJ2-3|NA|TRBV6-1|NA
CASTQGRGADTQYF
TGTGCTAGCACCCAAGGGCGGGGAGCGGATACGCAGTATTTT
>TRBJ1-4|NA|TRBV2|TRBD1
CASRAQGLVNEKLFF
TGTGCCAGCAGGGCACAGGGGCTTGTGAATGAAAAACTGTTTTTT
>TRBJ1-6|NA|TRBV7-9|TRBD1
CASSQGGSSPLHF
TGTGCCAGCAGCCAGGGGGGAAGTTCACCCCTCCACTTT
>TRBJ1-1|NA|TRBV6-5|TRBD1
CASRPYRGVSEAFF
TGTGCCAGCAGACCTTACAGGGGAGTTTCGGAAGCTTTCTTT
>TRBJ2-5|once|TRBV5-4|TRBD2
CASSAGLATETQYF
TGTGCCAGCAGCGCGGGACTAGCTACAGAGACCCAGTACTTC
>TRBJ2-7|NA|TRBV6-6|NA
CASSYGVPGGSYEQYF
TGTGCCAGCAGTTACGGGGTACCAGGAGGCTCCTACGAGCAGTACTTC
>TRBJ2-2|once|TRBV18|NA
CASSPLADTGELFF
TGTGCCAGCTCACCATTGGCGGACACCGGGGAGCTGTTTTTT
>TRBJ2-5|once|TRBV9|TRBD2
CASSVSGGLQETQYF
TGTGCCAGCAGCGTTAGCGGGGGGTTACAAGAGACCCAGTACTTC
>TRBJ2-3|NA|TRBV2|TRBD2
CASSGGRGAADTQYF
TGTGCCAGCAGTGGGGGGAGGGGCGCAGCAGATACGCAGTATTTT
>TRBJ2-7|NA|TRBV5-1|TRBD1
CASSLTTGEPYEQYF
TGCGCCAGCAGCTTGACAACAGGGGAACCCTACGAGCAGTACTTC
>TRBJ2-2|once|TRBV6-6|NA
CASRLNTGELFF
TGTGCCAGCAGACTGAACACCGGGGAGCTGTTTTTT
>TRBJ2-3|NA|TRBV10-3|TRBD2
CAIRNDGSGGPPDTQYF
TGTGCCATCAGGAATGACGGTTCGGGGGGTCCTCCAGATACGCAGTATTTT
>TRBJ1-5|NA|TRBV7-9|NA
CASSLTGSNYQPQHF
TGTGCCAGCAGTTTAACAGGGAGTAACTATCAGCCCCAGCATTTT
>TRBJ2-1|once|TRBV7-3|NA
CASSPTGAGTSQGFF
TGTGCCAGCAGCCCAACGGGCGCCGGCACGTCCCAGGGGTTCTTC
>TRBJ2-2|NA|TRBV23-1|TRBD2
CASSQSLAGGANTGELFF
TGCGCCAGCAGTCAATCGCTAGCGGGGGGCGCGAACACCGGGGAGCTGTTTTTT
>TRBJ1-5|NA|TRBV2|NA
CASRDDKLPQHF
TGTGCCAGCAGAGACGACAAATTACCCCAGCATTTT
>TRBJ1-1|NA|TRBV2|NA
CASSLDSLNTEAFF
TGTGCCAGCAGTCTCGACAGCCTGAACACTGAAGCTTTCTTT
>TRBJ2-7|NA|TRBV11-2|NA
CASSLPRYEQYF
TGTGCCAGCAGCTTACCGAGATACGAGCAGTACTTC
>TRBJ1-1|NA|TRBV7-2|NA
CASSFQGPLYTEAFF
TGTGCCAGCAGCTTTCAGGGTCCCCTGTACACTGAAGCTTTCTTT
>TRBJ1-3|NA|TRBV5-1|TRBD1
CASSITGQGMGDTIYF
TGCGCCAGCAGCATAACGGGACAGGGTATGGGAGACACCATATATTTT
>TRBJ2-7|NA|TRBV21-1|NA
CASSSRGTYEQYF
TGTGCCAGCAGCAGTAGGGGAACCTACGAGCAGTACTTC
>TRBJ2-5|NA|TRBV11-1|NA
CASRYQGSQETQYF
TGTGCCAGCAGATATCAGGGGTCGCAAGAGACCCAGTACTTC
>TRBJ2-3|NA|TRBV27|TRBD2
CASSGGRGNTDTQYF
TGTGCCAGCAGCGGCGGGAGAGGTAACACAGATACGCAGTATTTT
>TRBJ1-5|NA|TRBV2|NA
CASSERESGHQPQHF
TGTGCCAGCAGTGAACGGGAGTCAGGGCATCAGCCCCAGCATTTT
>TRBJ1-5|once|TRBV28|NA
CASSPQGSVQPQHF
TGTGCCAGCAGTCCACAGGGCTCTGTCCAGCCCCAGCATTTT
>TRBJ1-1|NA|TRBV5-3|NA
CARSLGGGRLNTEAFF
TGTGCCAGAAGCTTGGGAGGAGGACGGCTGAACACTGAAGCTTTCTTT
>TRBJ2-1|NA|TRBV25-1|TRBD2
CASHNSGGAQGEQFF
TGTGCCAGCCATAATAGCGGGGGGGCTCAGGGTGAGCAGTTCTTC
>TRBJ2-1|NA|TRBV6-4|TRBD1
CASSDGTGGVNEQFF
TGTGCCAGCAGTGACGGGACAGGGGGCGTCAATGAGCAGTTCTTC
>TRBJ2-5|NA|TRBV10-3|TRBD1
CAISEFSQGVRETQYF
TGTGCCATCAGTGAGTTTTCACAGGGGGTCAGGGAGACCCAGTACTTC
>TRBJ2-7|NA|TRBV5-4|TRBD2
CASSLPYASGRFYEQYF
TGTGCCAGCAGCCTTCCTTACGCAAGCGGGAGATTCTACGAGCAGTACTTC
>TRBJ2-2|NA|TRBV10-1|NA
CASSEDPQSELFF
TGCGCCAGCAGTGAGGATCCACAGTCTGAGCTGTTTTTT
>TRBJ2-3|NA|TRBV7-9|TRBD2
CASSPIAGEGEDTQYF
TGTGCCAGCAGCCCTATAGCGGGAGAAGGGGAAGATACGCAGTATTTT
>TRBJ1-1|NA|TRBV6-5|NA
CASSWGGNTEAFF
TGTGCCAGCAGTTGGGGCGGGAACACTGAAGCTTTCTTT
>TRBJ2-5|NA|TRBV7-9|TRBD2
CASSPRTSGRVQETQYF
TGTGCCAGCAGCCCACGGACTAGCGGGAGGGTCCAAGAGACCCAGTACTTC
>TRBJ2-7|NA|TRBV28|TRBD2
CASTTSGRLLSYEQYF
TGTGCCAGCACGACTAGCGGGAGACTTCTCTCCTACGAGCAGTACTTC
>TRBJ2-5|NA|TRBV25-1|NA
CASSEPGSVETQYF
TGTGCCAGCAGTGAACCAGGATCTGTAGAGACCCAGTACTTC
>TRBJ2-1|NA|TRBV27|NA
CASSQNRDWTGIRSGRRYNEQFF
TGTGCCAGCAGCCAAAATAGAGATTGGACGGGAATCAGAAGCGGGCGTCGCTACAATGAGCAGTTCTTC
>TRBJ2-1|NA|TRBV19|TRBD2
CASSLASGRYNEQFF
TGTGCCAGTAGTCTGGCTAGCGGGAGATACAATGAGCAGTTCTTC
>TRBJ2-1|once|TRBV2|NA
CASMVGGPNEQFF
TGTGCCAGCATGGTAGGAGGCCCCAATGAGCAGTTCTTC
>TRBJ2-7|NA|TRBV27|NA
CASSFKSAVYEQYF
TGTGCCAGCAGTTTTAAGAGCGCCGTTTACGAGCAGTACTTC
>TRBJ1-1|NA|TRBV15|NA
CATSRLEGDGSEAFF
TGTGCCACCAGCAGACTCGAAGGAGATGGTTCTGAAGCTTTCTTT
>TRBJ2-2|NA|TRBV2|TRBD2
CASKGAGGTGELFF
TGTGCCAGCAAGGGAGCGGGAGGCACCGGGGAGCTGTTTTTT
>TRBJ1-5|NA|TRBV2|TRBD1
CASAPLGTGLEAQHF
TGTGCCAGCGCCCCTTTGGGGACAGGGCTTGAGGCCCAGCATTTT
>TRBJ2-5|NA|TRBV5-1|NA
CASSLESGLEETQYF
TGCGCCAGCAGCTTGGAGAGCGGGCTAGAAGAGACCCAGTACTTC
>TRBJ1-1|NA|TRBV28|NA
CASTLQGGNTEAFF
TGTGCCAGTACACTACAGGGAGGGAATACTGAAGCTTTCTTT
>TRBJ2-4|NA|TRBV14|NA
CASASGPGIQYF
TGTGCCAGCGCGTCAGGGCCAGGCATTCAGTACTTC
>TRBJ2-2|NA|TRBV19|TRBD2
CASSISGTMLGELFF
TGTGCCAGTAGTATTAGCGGGACCATGCTTGGGGAGCTGTTTTTT
>TRBJ2-5|NA|TRBV19|NA
CASSIVSGRETQYF
TGTGCCAGTAGTATAGTCAGCGGTCGGGAGACCCAGTACTTC
>TRBJ2-7|NA|TRBV28|TRBD1
CASSRGQLPYEQYF
TGTGCCAGCAGCCGGGGACAGCTACCCTACGAGCAGTACTTC
>TRBJ2-1|once|TRBV27|NA
CASSYTPGQPTYNEQFF
TGTGCCAGCAGTTACACCCCCGGACAGCCTACCTACAATGAGCAGTTCTTC
>TRBJ2-7|NA|TRBV2|NA
CASTISSYEQYF
TGTGCCAGCACAATTTCCTCCTACGAGCAGTACTTC
>TRBJ2-5|NA|TRBV4-1|NA
CASSQLSGGPVGKETQYF
TGCGCCAGCAGCCAATTGTCCGGGGGGCCCGTGGGGAAAGAGACCCAGTACTTC
>TRBJ2-5|NA|TRBV7-8|NA
CASSLKGQRQETQYF
TGTGCCAGCAGCTTAAAAGGACAGAGACAAGAGACCCAGTACTTC
>TRBJ1-1|NA|TRBV5-1|TRBD1
CASSTPGQISSEAFF
TGCGCCAGCAGCACACCGGGACAGATTAGTAGTGAAGCTTTCTTT
>TRBJ2-1|NA|TRBV11-2|TRBD2
CASSRPGKPSGTFNEQFF
TGTGCCAGCAGCCGACCGGGGAAACCTAGCGGAACCTTCAATGAGCAGTTCTTC
>TRBJ1-1|once|TRBV7-2|NA
CASSPDWNTEAFF
TGTGCCAGCAGCCCGGACTGGAACACTGAAGCTTTCTTT